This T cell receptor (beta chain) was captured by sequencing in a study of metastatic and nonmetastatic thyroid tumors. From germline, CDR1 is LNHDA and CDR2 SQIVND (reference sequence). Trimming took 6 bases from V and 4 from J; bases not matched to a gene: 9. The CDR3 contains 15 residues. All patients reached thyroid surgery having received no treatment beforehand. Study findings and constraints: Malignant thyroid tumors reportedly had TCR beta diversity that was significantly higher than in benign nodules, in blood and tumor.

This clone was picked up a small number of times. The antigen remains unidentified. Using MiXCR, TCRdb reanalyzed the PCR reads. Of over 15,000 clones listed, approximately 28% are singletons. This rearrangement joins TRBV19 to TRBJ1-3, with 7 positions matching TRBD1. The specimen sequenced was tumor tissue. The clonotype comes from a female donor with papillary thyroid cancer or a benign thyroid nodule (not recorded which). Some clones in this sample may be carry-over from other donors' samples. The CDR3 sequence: CASSPSGTAGNTIYF. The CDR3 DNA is TGTGCCAGTAGCCCCTCCGGGACAGCGGGAAACACCATATATTTT.